A selection of T cell receptor beta chains follows, all from one sample in a study of CD8 T cells in ankylosing spondylitis. TCRdb passed the 5' RACE reads through MiXCR, listing each CDR3 protein once. This table holds under 170,000 distinct CDR3 sequences, under 45% found once. The sequenced sample consisted of synovial fluid, either unsorted or a sorted T cell fraction (not recorded which). The receptors come from a male donor with ankylosing spondylitis. The CDR3 runs from the conserved cysteine through the conserved F or W.

CAISAGAGEQYF TRBV10-3
CASSLPLGGRTEAFF TRBV5-1
CASSLGFAGEGDNEQFF TRBV28
CASSQGPDRGGRNTIYF TRBV3-1
CASSDSEGRQETQYF TRBV2
CASSVGTGGNYGYTF TRBV9
CASSPYTGTGYEQYF TRBV6-1
CASSLNVREAFF TRBV7-9
CSVPGIVESQYF TRBV29-1
CASRGGARNTDTQYF TRBV4-3
CAISSTDYNEQFF TRBV10-3
CASSSGTAAYEQYF TRBV12-3/TRBV12-4
CASSDSAGADTQYF TRBV6-4
CASSDSSGRADTQYF TRBV6-4
CASSLYLGYYGYTF TRBV27
CSARDPEDNSPLHF TRBV20-1
CASSFINQPQHF TRBV12-3/TRBV12-4
CASSHGLAGVRGTDTQYF TRBV4-3
CASSWTGGGTEAFF TRBV12-3/TRBV12-4
CASSHFSGIYEQYF TRBV4-1
CASSHCQGKTVNTEAFF TRBV6-1
CASIGGLDTGELFF TRBV5-1
CASSLERGHSNSPLHF TRBV5-1